The 2 T cell receptor beta chains below come from one sample, sequenced in a study of blood T cell repertoires in COVID-19. Profiling relied on immunoSEQ multiplex PCR, and the TCRdb table lists in-frame clones only, not all of them. The data hold 250,000 to 300,000 clones, with around 90% observed a single time. Sequencing was done on a sample of PBMCs or T cells enriched from blood (not recorded which). All receptors come from a human donor in a cohort exposed to, infected with or recovered from COVID-19 (not recorded which). The donor label of this sample is uncertain.

The rearrangement uses TRBV7-2 and TRBJ1-5; D is ambiguous. V lost 5 bases to trimming and J lost 4 bases, with 9 bases between them. CDR3 length: 13 residues. Germline CDR1 reads SGHTA; CDR2 reads FQGNSA. CDR3 sequence: CASSPRRNQPQHF. CDR3 DNA sequence: TGTGCCAGCAGCCCTCGGAGGAATCAGCCCCAGCATTTT.

The table lists this clone with a few counts. V gene TRBV2 combines with J gene TRBJ1-5; TRBD1 matches 8 bases. This CDR3 contains 16 residues. Germline assignment: CDR1 SNHLY and CDR2 FYNNEI. The trim removed 6 bases at V and 1 base at J, leaving 8 bases unmatched. This chain's CDR3 is CASSPHGQGSNQPQHF. CDR3 bases: TGTGCCAGCAGCCCACATGGACAGGGCAGCAATCAGCCCCAGCATTTT.